The clone carrying this TCR beta chain occurred many times. The antigen is not known. This CDR3 has 13 amino acids. The V and J ends lost 5 bases and 6 bases respectively, with 13 bases between them. The germline V gene has CDR1 SGHTA and CDR2 FQGTGA. These data belong to a study of early T cells in non-severe SARS-CoV-2 infection. Study context: Sequencing was performed on bulk RNA from unsorted whole blood, leaving chains unpaired. Study-wide points: In VDJdb matching, anti-spike CD8 responses were favored while private and CD4 specificities went missing.

Individual cDNA molecules each received unique molecular identifiers attached to them. TCRdb re-called the 5' RACE reads through MiXCR, storing one row per CDR3 protein. The profile shows 70,000 to 85,000 distinct CDR3 sequences, around 12% of them singletons. Input material: whole blood. The genes are TRBV7-3 and TRBJ1-1; possible D gene TRBD1, 6 bases. This receptor was identified in an adult who was a healthcare worker with PCR-confirmed SARS-CoV-2 infection or an uninfected control (not recorded which). CDR3 protein: CASSMTGFAEAFF. The CDR3 DNA reads TGTGCCAGCAGCATGACAGGATTTGCTGAAGCTTTCTTT.